A single sample is the source of the 6 T cell receptor beta chains below, sequenced in a study of early T cells in non-severe SARS-CoV-2 infection. TCRdb itself ran the 5' RACE reads through MiXCR, one entry per CDR3 protein. The sample shows roughly 51,000 distinct CDR3 sequences, about 5.9% of them seen only once. The material sequenced was whole blood. The receptor set was obtained from an adult who was a healthcare worker with PCR-confirmed SARS-CoV-2 infection or an uninfected control (not recorded which).

This clonotype has only a few counts. Here the CDR3 reads CASSMLAGTGYAGANVLTF. As DNA, the CDR3 is TGTGCCAGCAGCATGCTCGCCGGGACAGGGTATGCCGGGGCCAACGTCCTGACTTTC. V usage is TRBV9 and J usage is TRBJ2-6; TRBD1 aligns across 9 bases. The length of the CDR3 is 19 residues. The germline gives CDR1 SGDLS, CDR2 YYNGEE. V trimming: 4 bases; J trimming: 4 bases; junction bases outside the gene matches: 15.

The V and J genes are TRBV7-2 and TRBJ2-3, with D tentatively TRBD1 (6 bases). Trimming shortened V by 5 bases and J by 6 bases, and 15 bases separated the two germline ends. The CDR3 runs 14 residues. CDR1 and CDR2 from the germline V gene are SGHTA and FQGNSA. CDR3 protein: CASSRSYRDDTQYF. CDR3 coding DNA: TGTGCCAGCAGCCGATCCTACAGGGATGATACGCAGTATTTT.

This clonotype was observed many times. This rearrangement joins TRBV12-3 or TRBV12-4 to TRBJ2-7, with D uncertain. Trimming removed 6 bases from V and 2 bases from J, with 11 bases in between. This CDR3 region has 13 residues. This CDR3 reads CASSLSPAYEQYF. As DNA, the CDR3 is TGTGCCAGCAGCTTAAGTCCGGCCTACGAGCAGTACTTC.

This clonotype is medium-sized by share. The rearrangement joins TRBV20-1 to TRBJ1-5; D unresolved. Germline CDR1 reads DFQATT; CDR2 reads SNEGSKA (reference sequence). This CDR3 has 14 amino acids. V gave up 0 bases and J gave up 6 bases, with 12 bases separating them. The DNA for the CDR3 is TGCAGTGCTAGAGATCTGGAGGGTTTTCAGCCCCAGCATTTT. Encoded protein: CSARDLEGFQPQHF.

This clonotype was observed a few times. The chain recombines TRBV7-9 with TRBJ2-7; weak D call: TRBD2 (6 bases). V lost 1 base to trimming and J lost 0 bases, with 7 bases between them. Germline CDR1 SEHNR, CDR2 FQNEAQ (reference sequence). The CDR3 sequence is 14 residues long. The DNA of the CDR3 is TGTGCCAGCAGCTTAGGCGGGACCTCCTACGAGCAGTACTTC. Encoded protein: CASSLGGTSYEQYF.

This chain joins TRBV12-3 or TRBV12-4 and TRBJ2-5; either TRBD1 or TRBD2 may fit D (5 bases each). The CDR3 is made up of 16 amino acids. Trimming removed 1 base at V and 1 base at J, with 13 bases between. The CDR3 sequence is CASSLGPGPGQETQYF. For the CDR3, the DNA is TGTGCCAGCAGTTTAGGCCCGGGGCCGGGCCAAGAGACCCAGTACTTC.